Sequencing of this T cell receptor (beta chain) was carried out in a study of human T cells and chemical hapten exposure. Across the study: Mainly, slight library volume differences in the pool made TCR yields vary.

MiXCR, applied by TCRdb to the RACE reads, yields one record per CDR3 protein. The table has roughly 180,000 distinct CDR3 sequences, 13% to 15% seen once. As to time point: patch test 1, 2 weeks after DPC sensitization. The treatment here: therapeutic diphenylcyclopropenone sensitization with weekly scalp DPC. The CDR3 length is 11 residues. Looked up from germline, CDR1 is MDHEN and CDR2 is SYDVKM. The germline V and J ends were trimmed by 4 bases and 6 bases, with 7 bases remaining between them. This TCR derives from a woman in her thirties with alopecia areata. Some clones in this sample may be carry-over from other donors' samples. The sequencing here drew on whole blood, taken in connection with sensitization to the hapten diphenylcyclopropenone (DPC). The chain links TRBV28 to TRBJ2-7; no firm D call. CDR3 coding DNA: TGTGCCAGCAGTTCCACGCTCGAGCAGTACTTC. Translation gives CASSSTLEQYF.